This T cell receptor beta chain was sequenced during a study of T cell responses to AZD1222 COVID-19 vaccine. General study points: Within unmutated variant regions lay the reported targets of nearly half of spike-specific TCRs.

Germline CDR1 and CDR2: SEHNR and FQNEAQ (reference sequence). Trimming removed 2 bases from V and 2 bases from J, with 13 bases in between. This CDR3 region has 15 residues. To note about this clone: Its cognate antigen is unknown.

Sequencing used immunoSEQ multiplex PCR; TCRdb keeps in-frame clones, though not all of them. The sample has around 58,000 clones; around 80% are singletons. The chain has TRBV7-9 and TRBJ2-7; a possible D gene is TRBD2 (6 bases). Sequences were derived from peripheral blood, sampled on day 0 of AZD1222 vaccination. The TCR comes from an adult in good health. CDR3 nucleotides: TGTGCCAGCAGCTTATTGGGAGGTGGGGCCTACGAGCAGTACTTC. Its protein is CASSLLGGGAYEQYF.